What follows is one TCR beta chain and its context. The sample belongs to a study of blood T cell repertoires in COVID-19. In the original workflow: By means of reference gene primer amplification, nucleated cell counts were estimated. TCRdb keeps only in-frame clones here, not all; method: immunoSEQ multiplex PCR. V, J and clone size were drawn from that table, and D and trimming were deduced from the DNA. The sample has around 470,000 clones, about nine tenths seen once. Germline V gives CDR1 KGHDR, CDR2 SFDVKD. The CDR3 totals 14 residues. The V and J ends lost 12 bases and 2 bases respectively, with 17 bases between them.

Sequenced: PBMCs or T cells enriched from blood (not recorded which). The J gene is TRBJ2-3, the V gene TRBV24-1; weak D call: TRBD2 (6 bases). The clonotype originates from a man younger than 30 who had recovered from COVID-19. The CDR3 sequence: CAASGRPTTDTQYF. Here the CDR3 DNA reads TGTGCCGCGAGCGGGCGACCCACCACAGATACGCAGTATTTT.